These T cell receptor beta chains were read from a single sample in a study of early T cells in non-severe SARS-CoV-2 infection. TCRdb reprocessed the 5' RACE reads via MiXCR and lists one record per CDR3 protein. This table has tens of thousands of distinct CDR3 sequences, approximately 9% appearing once. The source material was whole blood, sampled at baseline. Receptor source: an adult who was a healthcare worker with PCR-confirmed SARS-CoV-2 infection or an uninfected control (not recorded which). Each CDR3 is given without its conserved first and last residue. Each record gives: V gene, clone size, CDR3 protein. A row's size may be missing; if present it is once, few, many or a size class.

TRBV20-1 many SARNVSKEPQH
TRBV20-1 few SSRDTQGGNSPLH
TRBV28 many ASRPRRNEQF
TRBV11-2 many ASSLSGPETQY
TRBV27 - ASSPTRSPGYEQY
TRBV28 many ASSLLGPYEQY
TRBV5-1 few ASSFENYGYT
TRBV19 few ASSRTGATEAF
TRBV7-9 many ASSSYSTGPRRGTDTQY
TRBV20-1 - SARDQETQY
TRBV2 - ASNEGLSYNEQF
TRBV20-1 many SARAGGPDTQY
TRBV7-2 few ASSLELRGASSTQY
TRBV7-9 many ASSRRGQPQH
TRBV15 few ATSRDNRGEAF
TRBV20-1 many SAAPGSNTEAF
TRBV7-2 many ASSQDRNYGYT
TRBV6-1 many ASSAPGQGVTEAF
TRBV10-1 - ASSATALTSRGETQY
TRBV11-2 many ASSLPTSPETQY
TRBV19 many ATRDQPGNTIY
TRBV11-2 - ASSTDRGSSYEQY
TRBV12-3/TRBV12-4 few ASRRLGSPLH
TRBV6-5 few ASSSTGGFRWNEQF
TRBV19 few ASSSWTELF
TRBV9 many ASSVSPSELYEQY
TRBV20-1 - SAPSSGGGLGTQY
TRBV11-1 many ASSLYTGTYEQY
TRBV24-1 many ATPCRDNEQF
TRBV4-2 few ASSQAPVAGGTAEQY
TRBV20-1 many SASRRERSQY
TRBV7-3 - ASSLGVGGGRTEAF
TRBV20-1 - SAGGGGLRNQPQH
TRBV5-1 few ASSLRVGSEAF
TRBV28 many ASRSHEREKNIQY
TRBV6-1 many ASSEIPQETQY
TRBV6-6 few ASMTREGTYEQY
TRBV6-5 - ASSYSASGNEQY
TRBV7-6 medium-sized ASSLSPSPVNEQF
TRBV10-1 few ASRGPYTGELF
TRBV20-1 few SALVGAGDSPLH
TRBV12-3/TRBV12-4 - ASSSRRTYEQY
TRBV9 - ASSVERESSYEQY
TRBV12-3/TRBV12-4 - ASSPGGAGHTGELF
TRBV4-3 many ASSPPFGEKLF
TRBV7-7 - ASSATSGRSGEQY
TRBV27 - ASSLNSGNTIY
TRBV11-2 - ASSLGSRDRNNEQF
TRBV7-3 few ASSRSGTDTQY
TRBV7-2 - ASSRAGNQPQH
TRBV5-4 - ASSILMTEETQY
TRBV10-3 few AIGRGLQETQY
TRBV28 few ASSRVDRGEAF
TRBV6-2/TRBV6-3 few ASSYTTNTEAF
TRBV20-1 few SARDPRGSGNTIY
TRBV11-2 - ASSFRRELNSPLH